This section outlines one TCR beta chain sequence together with its context. The antigen this receptor binds is unknown. One base away there is no much larger clone; base qualities are not given. CDR1 and CDR2 are drawn from the germline V gene (reference sequence): LNHDA, SQIVND. Relative to germline, V is 3 bases shorter and J is 5 bases shorter, with 14 bases between their ends. CDR3 length: 15 amino acids, cysteine to phenylalanine. This entry keeps only the CDR3 DNA: 45 bases, framed from base 1. The sample originates from a study of monozygotic twins with cystic fibrosis (dated by TCRdb to about 2021). With respect to the entire study: Barcoded libraries were prepared from three micrograms of fragmented DNA with approximately 15 PCR cycles. TCR beta repertoires were compared within and between 16 monozygotic twin pairs with cystic fibrosis so that genetic influence on V and J gene usage could be assessed. Ten female and six male twin pairs, aged about 2.0 to 36.4 years (median roughly 9.3 years) and mostly children and adolescents, were included in the cohort. Twins were ranked among some 1,000 cohort participants for weight-for-height and FEVPerc (FEV1 disease centile) at the day of blood sampling. Data for three of the twin pairs had been reported previously in another context.

The twin pairs came from the European Cystic Fibrosis Twin and Sibling Study Cohort, which recruited patients from roughly 160 CF clinics across 14 European countries. Zygosity and CFTR genotype were verified in-house, and zygosity was tested by multiplex PCR of nine short tandem repeat loci. Peripheral blood was sampled from each twin, with clinical parameters recorded on the day of blood sampling. Genomic DNA was isolated from peripheral blood cells with phenol/chloroform and kept in TE buffer at 4 degrees C. Following the manufacturer's instructions, TCR beta CDR3 regions were amplified by multiplex PCR with the immunoSEQ immune profiling system. An Illumina NextSeq system was used for sequencing. The published analysis was carried out like this. The immunoSEQ Analyzer platform handled processing of the sequence data, and clonality was calculated by taking the square root of Simpson's index of productive rearrangements. Similarity in V and J usage was quantified by Jensen-Shannon distance, and CDR3 generation probabilities were calculated with OLGA. Shared CDR3 sequences were searched against the immuneACCESS database (August 2020) and VDJdb (December 2020). This is the immuneACCESS table as TCRdb keeps it, with only in-frame sequences that have V and J called. A part of the clones is gone; compared with another copy, unresolved V genes explain less than half, and the rest is unexplained. The DNA was the basis for D and trimming; V, J and clone size are from that table. Present in this sample are over 25,000 clones, about 96% of which were seen just once. The top ten constitute around 2.5% of the sample.

Overall results and qualifications from the work: V gene usage was most similar to the co-twin in 13 of 16 pairs, and J usage was most similar to the co-twin in 8 of 16 pairs, which suggests genetic constraints. Simpson clonality tended to be low (median roughly 0.0097), which suggests a naive-dominated repertoire, although clonality was higher in the most severely affected patients. Monozygotic CF twin pairs shared significantly more nucleotide-identical clonotypes within each pair than unrelated CF individuals shared with one another (P = 0.000026, Mann-Whitney). The cohort was small, and the number of shared CDR3s showed no association with age, concordance or disease severity.

The sequence came from a girl aged 2-9 years with cystic fibrosis. Sequenced material: blood. Recombination joined TRBV19 with TRBJ2-1, with no confidently assigned D gene. The CDR3 amino acid sequence is: CASSMGLSINNEQFF. The DNA reads as follows: TGTGCCAGTAGTATGGGTCTTTCGATAAACAATGAGCAGTTCTTC.